The clone carrying this T cell receptor (beta chain) was counted only a few times. Exclusion followed for patients with uncontrolled infection, other autoimmune disease, pregnancy or lactation. TCR beta CDR3 sequences were amplified from RNA transcripts. The TCR CDR3 first-round RT-PCR relied on the HTBI primer set. From the multiplex PCR reads, TCRdb called clonotypes with MiXCR, one entry per CDR3 protein. In the table there are 700,000 or so distinct CDR3 sequences, roughly 15% of which are singletons. These data originate in a study of T cells in Graves' hyperthyroidism and ophthalmopathy. Study-wide context: Peripheral blood was taken when the disease was first diagnosed, before any treatment began.

V shed 0 bases, J shed 7 bases, and the junction held 6 bases outside the gene matches. The CDR3 contains 16 residues. Germline V gives CDR1 LGHNT, CDR2 FRNRAP. V and J are TRBV12-5 and TRBJ2-1; TRBD2 aligns across 10 bases. The sequenced sample was blood. This receptor was identified in a man between 18 and 29 years old with Graves' hyperthyroidism. CDR3 nucleotide sequence: TGTGCTAGTGGTTTGGTAACTAGCGGGGAGGGTAATGAGCAGTTCTTC. It translates to CASGLVTSGEGNEQFF.